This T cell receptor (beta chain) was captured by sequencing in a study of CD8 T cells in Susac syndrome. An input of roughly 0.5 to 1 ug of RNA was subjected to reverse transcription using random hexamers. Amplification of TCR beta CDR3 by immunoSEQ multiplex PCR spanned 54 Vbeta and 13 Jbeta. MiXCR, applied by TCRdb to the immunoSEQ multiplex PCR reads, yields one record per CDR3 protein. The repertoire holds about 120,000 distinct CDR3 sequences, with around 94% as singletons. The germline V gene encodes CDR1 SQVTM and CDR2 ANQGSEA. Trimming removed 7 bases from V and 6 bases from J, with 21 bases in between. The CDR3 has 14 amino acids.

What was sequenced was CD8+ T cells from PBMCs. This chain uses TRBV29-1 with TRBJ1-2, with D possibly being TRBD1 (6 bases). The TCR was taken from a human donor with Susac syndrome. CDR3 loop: CSATPGQERDGYTF. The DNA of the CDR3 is TGCAGCGCCACCCCGGGACAAGAAAGGGATGGCTACACCTTC.